These 12 T cell receptor beta chains share one sample of origin, sequenced in a study of CD8 T cells in Susac syndrome (dated by TCRdb to between 2019 and 2020). Library preparation employed the immunoSEQ multiplex PCR assay. RNA was extracted using the RNeasy kit, and roughly 0.5 to 1 microgram was reverse transcribed with random hexamers. TCRdb reprocessing: public reads trimmed at Q25 with fastp, clones called with MiXCR, in-frame beta chains kept. Each record represents a unique CDR3 protein, reported with the most common genes and DNA among its rows. Within this sample are 120,000 to 150,000 distinct CDR3 sequences, with around 95% of them counted one time only. Roughly 0.08% of the sample is taken by the ten largest. The sample was CD4+ T cells from PBMCs. The receptors come from a human donor with Susac syndrome.

The chain has TRBV4-2 and TRBJ2-2; tentatively, D is TRBD2 (5 bases). The CDR3 is made up of 15 amino acids. V was trimmed by 0 bases and J by 0 bases, leaving 5 bases between them. From germline, CDR1 is LGHNA and CDR2 YNFKEQ. The CDR3 coding sequence is TGTGCCAGCAGCCAAGAGGAGGCGAACACCGGGGAGCTGTTTTTT. Encoded protein: CASSQEEANTGELFF.

The sample holds one count of this clonotype. V usage is TRBV4-2 and J usage is TRBJ2-5; D is undetermined. This CDR3 is 15 amino acids long. The V end was cut by 0 bases, the J end by 4 bases, with 12 bases between. Germline values: CDR1 LGHNA, CDR2 YNFKEQ. The CDR3 region is CASSQEGDIRETQYF. The CDR3 DNA reads TGTGCCAGCAGCCAAGAAGGAGACATCCGAGAGACCCAGTACTTC.

The chain is built from TRBV9 and TRBJ1-2; D might be TRBD1 (5 bases). The CDR3 contains 13 residues. The V and J ends lost 0 bases and 7 bases respectively, with 10 bases between them. Germline-derived CDR1 and CDR2 are SGDLS and YYNGEE. The CDR3 protein is CASSVASGGGYTF. In DNA form, the CDR3 reads TGTGCCAGCAGCGTAGCCTCCGGGGGTGGCTACACCTTC.

V and J are TRBV13 and TRBJ1-5; no clear D gene. Looked up from germline, CDR1 is PRHDT and CDR2 is FYEKMQ (reference sequence). V dropped 2 bases and J dropped 2 bases, with 10 bases sitting between them. This CDR3 has 15 residues. The chain's CDR3 is CASSLSFGGNQPQHF. The CDR3 DNA reads as TGTGCCAGCAGCTTAAGTTTCGGGGGCAATCAGCCCCAGCATTTT.

The chain couples TRBV6-6 to TRBJ2-7, with a tentative D call TRBD2 (6 bases). V gave up 7 bases and J gave up 4 bases, with 14 bases separating them. CDR1 and CDR2 (germline): MNHNY, SVGAGI (reference sequence). The length of the CDR3 is 13 residues. The CDR3 protein is CASTPRGLYEQYF. The CDR3 nucleotides read TGTGCCAGCACCCCACGGGGGTTATACGAGCAGTACTTC.

V usage is TRBV12-3 or TRBV12-4 and J usage is TRBJ2-5, with D perhaps matching TRBD2 (5 bases). The CDR3 contains 13 residues. The V end lost 8 bases, the J end lost 2 bases, and 12 bases lay between the germline ends. This CDR3 reads CASQDYPQETQYF. Written as DNA, the CDR3 is TGTGCCAGCCAAGACTACCCACAAGAGACCCAGTACTTC.

This clonotype appeared a single time. The CDR3 reads CSVSLQGRGTEAFF. The CDR3 DNA follows: TGCAGCGTCAGCCTCCAGGGACGGGGCACTGAAGCTTTCTTT. The chain couples TRBV29-1 to TRBJ1-1; TRBD1 might be the D (5 bases). The CDR3 loop spans 14 amino acids. Between the trimmed V and J ends, which lost 6 bases and 4 bases, there was a span of 18 bases. Germline lookup yields CDR1 SQVTM and CDR2 ANQGSEA.

This chain uses TRBV28 with TRBJ1-3; D might be TRBD1 (5 bases). Per germline, CDR1 MDHEN and CDR2 SYDVKM. Trimming pared 8 bases from V and 8 bases from J, leaving 16 bases between. This CDR3 comprises 13 residues. The CDR3 DNA is TGTGCCAGCCGCGTGGAGGGGCGGCACACCATATATTTT. This sequence encodes CASRVEGRHTIYF.

The CDR3 spells CASSQDGSLYEQYF. CDR3 DNA sequence: TGTGCCAGCAGCCAAGACGGGAGTCTCTACGAGCAGTACTTC. This chain uses TRBV4-2 with TRBJ2-7, with a possible D match to TRBD2 (6 bases). The CDR3 sequence is 14 residues long. Trimming took off 0 bases at V and 3 bases at J, with 9 bases between the two ends. Germline assignment: CDR1 LGHNA and CDR2 YNFKEQ.

The genes are TRBV10-3 and TRBJ2-4; D is undetermined. Trimming stripped 3 bases from V and 0 bases from J, with 12 bases between. From germline, CDR1 is ENHRY and CDR2 SYGVKD. The CDR3 totals 16 residues. In DNA form, the CDR3 reads TGTGCCATCAGTGATTGGGAAATACTAGCCAAAAACATTCAGTACTTC. Its protein is CAISDWEILAKNIQYF.

CDR3 sequence reads: CASAEAAGGPHEQYF. DNA of the CDR3: TGTGCCAGCGCCGAGGCAGCGGGAGGGCCCCACGAGCAGTACTTC. The chain carries TRBV9 and TRBJ2-7; 10 bases agree with TRBD2. In germline, CDR1 is SGDLS, CDR2 YYNGEE. CDR3 length equals 15 residues. Trimming cost V 7 bases and J 5 bases; bases outside gene matches: 12.

This chain uses TRBV7-2 with TRBJ2-5, with 15 bases identical to TRBD2. V shed 5 bases and J 0 bases; nucleotides not matched to a gene: 4. Germline values: CDR1 SGHTA, CDR2 FQGNSA. CDR3 length: 17 amino acids. The CDR3: CASSAGTSGRNQETQYF. In DNA form, the CDR3 reads TGTGCCAGCAGCGCCGGGACTAGCGGGAGGAACCAAGAGACCCAGTACTTC.